Each of the 25 T cell receptor beta chains below was sequenced from the same sample in a study of vaccination and CD4 T cells after COVID-19. Treatment described: approximately nine-day PBMC culture with coronavirus spike peptide pools or control peptides (ViraFEST assay). No antigen has been identified for these receptors. Cultured CD4+ T-cell DNA underwent Oncomine TCR Beta short-read sequencing. From the PCR reads, TCRdb called clonotypes with MiXCR, one entry per CDR3 protein. The data show about 19,000 distinct CDR3 sequences, 56% seen once. Sequenced material: CD4+ T cells from blood, cultured in vitro. These receptors all come from a human donor who had recovered from COVID-19.

This clonotype turned up a few times. The rearrangement uses TRBV6-1 and TRBJ1-2; TRBD1 agrees at 7 bases. CDR3 size: 15 residues. Germline V gene sequence: CDR1 MNHNS, CDR2 SASEGT. The trim removed 7 bases at V and 8 bases at J, leaving 16 bases unmatched. CDR3 nucleotide sequence: TGTGCCAGCACCCGGGACAGCTCTTTGGCAAGAGGCTACACCTTC. This sequence encodes CASTRDSSLARGYTF.

The V and J genes are TRBV12-3 or TRBV12-4 and TRBJ1-2, with a tentative D call TRBD1 (5 bases). This CDR3 region has 14 residues. Trimming left V 3 bases short and J 4 bases short, with 12 bases between. The CDR3 nucleotides read TGTGCCAGCAGTTTCATGGGACCAAGCTATGGCTACACCTTC. It specifies CASSFMGPSYGYTF.

This clonotype turned up a few times. The gene calls are TRBV7-9 and TRBJ1-1, with a tentative D call TRBD1 (5 bases). The length of the CDR3 is 12 residues. Per the germline V gene, CDR1 is SEHNR and CDR2 is FQNEAQ (reference sequence). With 7 bases removed from V and 6 bases from J, the gap between germline ends came to 12 bases. The chain's CDR3 is CASISGAAEAFF. The DNA for the CDR3 is TGTGCCAGCATCTCCGGGGCAGCTGAAGCTTTCTTT.

By frequency in the sample, this clonotype is large. The chain combines TRBV24-1 with TRBJ2-3, with D uncertain. V lost 4 bases to trimming and J lost 3 bases, with 10 bases between them. The germline V gene encodes CDR1 KGHDR and CDR2 SFDVKD. The CDR3 runs 14 residues. DNA of the CDR3: TGTGCCACCAGTGACAGGAAGGCAACAGATACGCAGTATTTT. It encodes CATSDRKATDTQYF.

The chain links TRBV7-3 to TRBJ2-6, with D perhaps TRBD1 or TRBD2 (5 bases each). CDR3 length equals 16 residues. Germline CDR1 SGHTA, CDR2 FQGTGA. The ends were cut back, 4 bases at V and 4 bases at J, with 14 bases in the middle. CDR3 bases: TGTGCCAGCAGCTGGGGACCCTCGGGAGGGGCCAACGTCCTGACTTTC. Amino acids: CASSWGPSGGANVLTF.

The chain couples TRBV11-3 to TRBJ2-2, with 11 positions matching TRBD2. Germline assignment: CDR1 SGHNT and CDR2 YENEEA. V lost 5 bases, J lost 0 bases, and 14 bases stayed unmatched. CDR3 length: 20 residues. CDR3 region: CASSPTPGTSGESNTGELFF. The CDR3 bases are TGTGCCAGCAGCCCGACCCCTGGGACTAGCGGAGAGTCGAACACCGGGGAGCTGTTTTTT.

This clonotype was seen more than once but under ten times. V is TRBV7-2 and J is TRBJ2-7, with unresolved D. There are 13 residues in the CDR3. Trimming took 1 base from V and 4 from J, leaving 8 bases between them. Germline CDR1 reads SGHTA; CDR2 reads FQGNSA. The CDR3 loop is CASSLGVRYEQYF. The DNA of the CDR3 is TGTGCCAGCAGCTTAGGGGTCAGATACGAGCAGTACTTC. Drawing the rest from reference TRBV7-2 and TRBJ2-7, the complete variable domain is GAGVSQSPSNKVTEKGKDVELRCDPISGHTALYWYRQSLGQGLEFLIYFQGNSAPDKSGLPSDRFSAERTGGSVSTLTIQRTQQEDSAVYLCASSLGVRYEQYFGPGTRLTVT.

The CDR3 region is CASSRGVTGELFF. In nucleotides, the CDR3 is TGTGCCAGCAGTCGGGGGGTCACCGGGGAGCTGTTTTTT. The V gene is TRBV6-1, the J gene TRBJ2-2; 7 bases match TRBD2. Germline V gene data show CDR1 as MNHNS and CDR2 as SASEGT. The CDR3 is 13 residues long. The trim removed 5 bases at V and 4 bases at J, leaving 1 base unmatched.

This chain joins TRBV19 and TRBJ1-2; D gene ambiguous. Germline loops: CDR1 LNHDA, CDR2 SQIVND (reference sequence). The CDR3 length is 15 residues. V lost 9 bases and J 3 bases, leaving 20 bases between the germline ends. As DNA, the CDR3 is TGTGCCAGCACCCCTCCGGGCGGGTTGGACTATGGCTACACCTTC. It yields the protein CASTPPGGLDYGYTF.

V and J are TRBV7-2 and TRBJ2-7, with D possibly being TRBD2 (6 bases). Germline-derived CDR1 and CDR2 are SGHTA and FQGNSA. This CDR3 is built from 16 residues. V was shortened by 0 bases and J by 2 bases, with 14 bases between the two germline ends. The DNA of the CDR3 is TGTGCCAGCAGCTTAGCTGTAGTAGCGGCCACCTACGAGCAGTACTTC. It encodes CASSLAVVAATYEQYF.

The genes are TRBV11-1 and TRBJ1-5; no clear D. This CDR3 is built from 17 residues. The V gene lost 0 bases and the J gene lost 0 bases, with 12 bases spanning the gap. The germline V gene has CDR1 SGHAT and CDR2 FQDESV (reference sequence). The CDR3 region is CASSLARHYNSNQPQHF. The CDR3, as DNA: TGTGCCAGCAGCTTAGCAAGGCATTATAATAGCAATCAGCCCCAGCATTTT.

V is TRBV5-7 and J is TRBJ1-5, with 7 bases lining up with TRBD1. TRBV5-7 is classed as an ORF, of uncertain function. This CDR3 comprises 18 residues. V trimming: 4 bases; J trimming: 4 bases; junction bases outside the gene matches: 17. CDR3: CASSPTPSEGAKNQPQHF. CDR3 DNA: TGTGCCAGCAGCCCAACCCCATCGGAGGGGGCTAAAAATCAGCCCCAGCATTTT.

CDR3 loop: CASSFRTSGASYNEQFF. The DNA for the CDR3 is TGTGCCAGCAGTTTCCGGACTAGCGGGGCCTCCTACAATGAGCAGTTCTTC. The V gene is TRBV27, the J gene TRBJ2-1; 12 bases are shared with TRBD2. V gave up 3 bases and J gave up 0 bases; unmatched junction bases: 3. The germline V gene encodes CDR1 MNHEY and CDR2 SMNVEV (reference sequence). The CDR3 is 17 residues long.

This clonotype was observed a handful of times. This sequence joins TRBV27 and TRBJ2-1, with no clear D. V was pared by 4 bases and J by 3 bases, with 19 bases between. The CDR3 sequence is 17 residues long. The germline V gene encodes CDR1 MNHEY and CDR2 SMNVEV (reference sequence). CDR3 sequence: CASSSRARGDFYNEQFF. CDR3 DNA: TGTGCCAGCAGTTCCCGGGCTCGTGGCGATTTCTACAATGAGCAGTTCTTC.

The rearrangement joins TRBV6-2 or TRBV6-3 to TRBJ2-4, with D uncertain. The CDR3 has 12 residues. Germline CDR1 is MNHEY and CDR2 is SVGEGT. Trimming shortened V by 2 bases and J by 7 bases, and 6 bases separated the two germline ends. The CDR3 coding sequence is TGTGCCAGCAGTTACCTGGGGAACATTCAGTACTTC. Translating it yields CASSYLGNIQYF.

This clonotype has a handful of counts. The chain recombines TRBV6-1 with TRBJ1-2, with D tentatively TRBD1 (6 bases). The CDR3 totals 19 residues. CDR1 and CDR2 from the germline V gene are MNHNS and SASEGT. With 0 bases removed from V and 4 bases from J, the gap between germline ends came to 24 bases. DNA of the CDR3: TGTGCCAGCAGTGAAGCGGTGGGCCCAGCGGGACACATTAGCTATGGCTACACCTTC. This codes for CASSEAVGPAGHISYGYTF.

This clonotype showed up just a few times. The rearrangement joins TRBV10-3 to TRBJ1-1, with D possibly being TRBD1 (5 bases). Trimming removed 6 bases at V and 1 base at J, with 12 bases between. Germline CDR1 ENHRY, CDR2 SYGVKD. The CDR3 loop spans 14 amino acids. CDR3 sequence reads: CAISRQRGNTEAFF. CDR3 DNA: TGTGCCATCAGCCGACAGAGGGGGAACACTGAAGCTTTCTTT.

V usage is TRBV6-2 or TRBV6-3 and J usage is TRBJ2-2; 12 bases are shared with TRBD2. CDR3 length: 15 amino acids. V dropped 6 bases and J dropped 7; count of bases not matched to a gene: 6. Germline V gene lookup returns CDR1 MNHEY and CDR2 SVGEGT. CDR3 sequence: CASRSSGRALGELFF. CDR3 DNA: TGTGCCAGCAGGTCTAGCGGGAGGGCCCTCGGGGAGCTGTTTTTT.

This clonotype was counted a single time. V usage is TRBV7-2 and J usage is TRBJ2-7; the D gene could be TRBD1 or TRBD2 (5 bases each). Germline assignment: CDR1 SGHTA and CDR2 FQGNSA. This CDR3 is built from 14 residues. Trimming shortened V by 0 bases and J by 3 bases, and 9 bases separated the two germline ends. The CDR3 DNA is TGTGCCAGCAGCTTAGCGGGGGATGTCTACGAGCAGTACTTC. It codes for CASSLAGDVYEQYF.

V is TRBV28 and J is TRBJ2-3; 8 bases match TRBD1. Germline CDR1 and CDR2: MDHEN and SYDVKM. This CDR3 is built from 15 residues. The V and J ends lost 11 bases and 1 base, in that order; junction bases with no gene match: 11. For the CDR3, the DNA is TGTGCCGGGCAGGGGGCTGGGGCCGGCACAGATACGCAGTATTTT. It codes for CAGQGAGAGTDTQYF.

The chain has TRBV19 and TRBJ1-2; D unclear. The CDR3 sequence is 14 residues long. Germline-derived CDR1 and CDR2 are LNHDA and SQIVND (reference sequence). The V and J ends lost 7 bases and 5 bases respectively, with 17 bases between them. The chain's CDR3 is CASIVPGNVYGYTF. CDR3 DNA: TGTGCCAGTATAGTCCCTGGAAACGTATATGGCTACACCTTC.

The CDR3 coding sequence is TGTGCCAGCAGCGGATGGACGGGACGGTCGCAAGAGACCCAGTACTTC. Translation: CASSGWTGRSQETQYF. The chain combines TRBV7-6 with TRBJ2-5, with D perhaps matching TRBD1 or TRBD2 (5 bases each). The CDR3 sequence is 16 residues long. CDR1 SGHVS and CDR2 FNYEAQ come from the germline V gene. Between the trimmed V and J ends, which lost 5 bases and 2 bases, there was a span of 18 bases.

The chain couples TRBV20-1 to TRBJ2-7; 7 bases are shared with TRBD2. This CDR3 spans 12 amino acids. CDR1 and CDR2 from the germline V gene are DFQATT and SNEGSKA (reference sequence). The V segment lost 5 bases and the J segment 3 bases; nucleotides outside the gene matches: 4. The CDR3: CSALTSSYEQYF. The DNA for the CDR3 is TGCAGTGCTCTGACTAGCAGCTACGAGCAGTACTTC.

This clonotype was counted between two and nine times. V gene TRBV11-1 combines with J gene TRBJ1-1; no firm D call. This CDR3 has 13 amino acids. The V and J ends lost 3 bases and 1 base respectively, with 6 bases between them. Germline CDR1 and CDR2: SGHAT and FQDESV (reference sequence). CDR3 sequence reads: CASSLDGNTEAFF. The CDR3 DNA sequence: TGTGCCAGCAGCTTGGACGGGAACACTGAAGCTTTCTTT.

This clonotype was found a few times. The rearrangement joins TRBV6-1 to TRBJ1-1; TRBD1 matches at 7 bases. CDR1 is MNHNS and CDR2 is SASEGT in the germline V gene. J was trimmed by 0 bases and V by 6 bases; bases with no gene match: 1. The CDR3 spans 13 residues. The CDR3 DNA reads as TGTGCCAGCAGCGGGACAGTGAACACTGAAGCTTTCTTT. This translates into CASSGTVNTEAFF.